Listed here are 16 T cell receptor beta chains from one sample, sequenced in a study of blood T cell repertoires in COVID-19. TCRdb's table, derived via immunoSEQ multiplex PCR, lists solely in-frame clones and lacks some. Of around 120,000 clones in the sample, 60% to 85% were seen once. Sequenced: peripheral blood. These TCRs come from a man between 65 and 79 years old with acute or convalescent COVID-19.

This clone was observed a few times. The V gene is TRBV2, the J gene TRBJ1-1; TRBD1 is a possible D gene (6 bases). Per germline, CDR1 SNHLY and CDR2 FYNNEI. This CDR3 is built from 13 residues. V was pared by 4 bases and J by 1 base, with 7 bases between. CDR3 protein: CASSVGQNTEAFF. CDR3 coding DNA: TGTGCCAGCAGTGTGGGACAGAACACTGAAGCTTTCTTT.

The CDR3 DNA follows: TGCGCCAGCAGCCCTCCTTCAGGGGGCGCGTCCTATGGCTACACCTTC. This gives the protein CASSPPSGGASYGYTF. The chain recombines TRBV5-1 with TRBJ1-2; 8 nucleotides agree with TRBD1. Germline V gene lookup returns CDR1 SGHRS and CDR2 YFSETQ. The CDR3 length is 16 residues. V shed 4 bases, J shed 4 bases, and the junction held 12 bases outside the gene matches.

V and J are TRBV5-5 and TRBJ2-5; maybe TRBD1 (5 bases). Trimming took 1 base from V and 5 from J, leaving 9 bases between them. Germline V CDR1 and CDR2: SGHKS, YYEKEE (reference sequence). This CDR3 contains 13 residues. CDR3 in amino acids: CASSLSGLETQYF. The CDR3 DNA reads as TGTGCCAGCAGCTTGTCAGGGTTGGAGACCCAGTACTTC.

This sequence joins TRBV7-3 and TRBJ2-3, with D maybe TRBD2 (7 bases). The CDR3 loop spans 16 amino acids. Germline lookup yields CDR1 SGHTA and CDR2 FQGTGA. Trimming cost V 5 bases and J 4 bases, with 19 bases left between them. The CDR3 region is CASSPAPGGQSDTQYF. The CDR3 DNA reads as TGTGCCAGCAGCCCGGCACCCGGGGGGCAGTCAGATACGCAGTATTTT.

This rearrangement joins TRBV7-2 to TRBJ2-7, with TRBD1 matching 10 bases. V dropped 4 bases and J dropped 6; count of bases not matched to a gene: 3. The CDR3 consists of 13 residues. CDR1 and CDR2 (germline): SGHTA, FQGNSA. CDR3 amino acids: CASSSGQGSEQYF. The CDR3 DNA follows: TGTGCCAGCAGCTCGGGACAGGGGAGCGAGCAGTACTTC.

The chain links TRBV9 to TRBJ2-3; TRBD2 aligns across 10 bases. The CDR3 spans 15 residues. Trimming removed 4 bases from V and 4 bases from J; junction bases left unmatched: 6. Germline CDR1 reads SGDLS; CDR2 reads YYNGEE. CDR3 coding DNA: TGTGCCAGCAGCTCCAGCGGGGGGGCGGCAGATACGCAGTATTTT. Protein sequence: CASSSSGGAADTQYF. Based on the CDR3 plus reference TRBV9 and TRBJ2-3, the full variable domain is DSGVTQTPKHLITATGQRVTLRCSPRSGDLSVYWYQQSLDQGLQFLIQYYNGEERAKGNILERFSAQQFPDLHSELNLSSLELGDSALYFCASSSSGGAADTQYFGPGTRLTVL.

The CDR3 nucleotides read TGTGCCAGCAGTCTTGAAGCGGGGGGCATCACAGATACGCAGTATTTT. Protein sequence: CASSLEAGGITDTQYF. The gene calls are TRBV6-2 or TRBV6-3 and TRBJ2-3; 9 nucleotides agree with TRBD2. Germline assignment: CDR1 MNHEY and CDR2 SVGEGT. J gave up 2 bases and V 5 bases, and 8 bases lay outside the gene matches. The CDR3 is made up of 16 amino acids.

J is TRBJ2-2 and V is TRBV4-3; the D is unclear. The CDR3 is 16 residues long. The germline V gene has CDR1 LGHNA and CDR2 YSLEER. With 0 bases removed from V and 5 bases from J, the gap between germline ends came to 13 bases. The CDR3 here is CASSQDLFRWTGELFF. The CDR3, as DNA: TGCGCCAGCAGCCAAGATCTTTTCCGGTGGACCGGGGAGCTGTTTTTT.

This sequence joins TRBV18 and TRBJ1-1, with D possibly being TRBD1 (5 bases). This CDR3 spans 14 amino acids. Trimming cost V 2 bases and J 3 bases, with 10 bases left between them. The germline V gene encodes CDR1 KGHSH and CDR2 LQKENI. The chain's CDR3 is CASSPRQGDTEAFF. Written as DNA, the CDR3 is TGTGCCAGCTCACCAAGGCAGGGCGACACTGAAGCTTTCTTT.

V gene TRBV7-9 combines with J gene TRBJ1-4; a possible D gene is TRBD1 (6 bases). The CDR3 sequence is 13 residues long. From germline, CDR1 is SEHNR and CDR2 FQNEAQ (reference sequence). The V gene lost 6 bases and the J gene lost 8 bases, with 13 bases spanning the gap. The CDR3 reads CASSRGQSEKLFF. The CDR3 nucleotides read TGTGCCAGCAGTCGCGGACAGAGCGAAAAACTGTTTTTT.

The chain has TRBV5-1 and TRBJ1-2; D is unresolved. CDR1 and CDR2 (germline): SGHRS, YFSETQ. V was pared by 3 bases and J by 4 bases, with 10 bases between. This CDR3 has 13 amino acids. CDR3 in DNA: TGCGCCAGCAGCTCTAACGGAGCCTATGGCTACACCTTC. This codes for CASSSNGAYGYTF.

This clone was detected ten times or more. The chain links TRBV30 to TRBJ1-4; D may be TRBD1 (6 bases). CDR3 length: 12 residues. The germline V gene has CDR1 GTSNPN and CDR2 SVGIG (reference sequence). The germline V and J ends were trimmed by 2 bases and 7 bases, with 8 bases remaining between them. CDR3 in amino acids: CAWSFRGEKLFF. The CDR3, as DNA: TGTGCCTGGAGTTTCAGGGGTGAAAAACTGTTTTTT.

This chain uses TRBV4-1 with TRBJ2-1, with D unclear. The CDR3 covers 14 residues. V was clipped by 0 bases and J by 4 bases, with 7 bases between them. Germline CDR1 is MGHRA and CDR2 is YSYEKL. The CDR3 DNA follows: TGCGCCAGCAGCCAAGATACCAGTTACAATGAGCAGTTCTTC. Translating gives CASSQDTSYNEQFF.

V is TRBV4-3 and J is TRBJ2-5; TRBD1 agrees at 11 bases. This CDR3 is 17 amino acids long. The junction had 9 bases not matched to a gene; V was cut back by 2 bases and J by 4 bases. Germline V gene lookup returns CDR1 LGHNA and CDR2 YSLEER. The CDR3 spells CASSQWTGGGMGETQYF. CDR3 nucleotides: TGCGCCAGCAGCCAATGGACAGGGGGCGGGATGGGAGAGACCCAGTACTTC.

The rearrangement joins TRBV18 to TRBJ1-4, with D possibly matching TRBD1 (5 bases). The CDR3 totals 14 residues. The germline V gene encodes CDR1 KGHSH and CDR2 LQKENI. Trimming took off 5 bases at V and 7 bases at J, with 14 bases between the two ends. As DNA, the CDR3 is TGTGCCAGCTCAACAGCCCAGGGTAGTGAAAAACTGTTTTTT. Translated: CASSTAQGSEKLFF.

The gene calls are TRBV6-2 or TRBV6-3 and TRBJ2-7; TRBD1 matches at 9 bases. Germline V gene sequence: CDR1 MNHEY, CDR2 SVGEGT. V lost 4 bases and J lost 5; bases outside the gene matches: 9. CDR3 length equals 15 residues. For the CDR3, the DNA is TGTGCCAGCAGTTCAACCGGGACAGGGAAGCACGAGCAGTACTTC. Residues: CASSSTGTGKHEQYF.